Below, one TCR beta chain is given with its context. The data derive from a study of cytomegalovirus exposure and HLA in healthy donors. CDR1 and CDR2 (germline): SGDLS, YYNGEE. V shed 2 bases and J shed 4 bases, with 13 bases lying between them. This CDR3 spans 15 amino acids. Assay: immunoSEQ multiplex PCR; the TCRdb copy retains only in-frame clones and omits some. The sample records about 73,000 clones, about 94% being singletons. The chain carries TRBV9 and TRBJ1-5; D is perhaps TRBD1 (6 bases). Sample: PBMCs. The receptor was isolated from a woman between 18 and 29 years old in good health and CMV-seronegative. This chain's CDR3 is CASSVSTGINQPQHF. In nucleotides, the CDR3 is TGTGCCAGCAGCGTGAGTACAGGGATTAATCAGCCCCAGCATTTT.